This T cell receptor (beta chain) stems from a study of post-analysis software for immune sequencing data. Study context: Clinical courses comprised relapsing-remitting, secondary progressive and progressive-relapsing multiple sclerosis.

Unique molecular identifiers tagged the TCR beta cDNA libraries. A single record per CDR3 protein comes from TCRdb applying MiXCR to the PCR reads. Of around 400,000 distinct CDR3 sequences listed, roughly 40% are singletons. Trimming stripped 5 bases from V and 0 bases from J, with 7 bases between. From germline, CDR1 is DFQATT and CDR2 SNEGSKA (reference sequence). This CDR3 spans 12 amino acids. With regard to this clonotype: What it binds is not known.

The study, taken as a whole, reports: Included in a set of roughly five TRBV segments more frequent in patients than controls were TRBV5-6, TRBV5-1 and TRBV20-1. Relative to controls, patients with multiple sclerosis showed significantly lower normalized Chao1 diversity.

The TCR was taken from a girl aged 2-10 years with multiple sclerosis. Sequencing was carried out using blood. The rearrangement links TRBV20-1 to TRBJ1-2; no definite D call. The CDR3 protein is CSAQAANYGYTF. CDR3 nucleotide sequence: TGCAGTGCTCAGGCCGCTAACTATGGCTACACCTTC.